This entry lists 11 T cell receptor beta chains sequenced from one sample in a study of T cell responses to AZD1222 COVID-19 vaccine. Data came from immunoSEQ multiplex PCR; TCRdb stores just in-frame clones and leaves some out. The sample comprises 190,000 or so clones, 93% of which are singletons, and approximately 1% rests with the top ten. The material was peripheral blood, obtained 28 days after the second AZD1222 dose. The receptor source for this set is an adult who received the AZD1222 COVID-19 vaccine.

Of note for this clone: Other DNA sequences in the sample encode the same CDR3. This chain links TRBV7-9 with TRBJ1-1; 8 bases are shared with TRBD1. The germline V gene has CDR1 SEHNR and CDR2 FQNEAQ (reference sequence). Unmatched junction bases numbered 4, after V lost 5 bases and J lost 5 bases. The CDR3 extends over 13 amino acids. CDR3 sequence (DNA): TGTGCCAGCAGCCGACAGGGGCGGACTGAAGCTTTCTTT. Protein: CASSRQGRTEAFF.

This clone has a handful of counts. It may be a read error: a sequence one base away is much more abundant. The rearrangement links TRBV6-4 to TRBJ2-3; 12 nucleotides align to TRBD2. The CDR3 runs to 15 residues. Germline V gene lookup returns CDR1 MRHNA and CDR2 SNTAGT. V was pared by 6 bases and J by 3 bases, with 4 bases of the junction left unmatched. CDR3: CASSLTSGGTDTQYF. As DNA, the CDR3 is TGTGCCAGCAGCTTGACTAGCGGGGGAACAGATACGCAGTATTTT.

This sequence joins TRBV25-1 and TRBJ2-5; D possibly corresponds to TRBD2 (6 bases). This CDR3 comprises 17 residues. V lost 2 bases and J lost 3, with 19 bases in between. Per germline, CDR1 MGHDK and CDR2 SYGVNS. As DNA, the CDR3 is TGTGCCAGCAGTGAAGGTGCGGGGCTGCCCCTAGAAGAGACCCAGTACTTC. Translation gives CASSEGAGLPLEETQYF.

This chain links TRBV5-1 with TRBJ1-3; D is undetermined. From germline, CDR1 is SGHRS and CDR2 YFSETQ. Trimming stripped 0 bases from V and 2 bases from J, with 15 bases between. The CDR3 covers 17 residues. The CDR3 sequence is CASSLVGPDVPGNTIYF. Written as DNA, the CDR3 is TGCGCCAGCAGCTTGGTTGGCCCAGACGTCCCTGGAAACACCATATATTTT.

This sequence joins TRBV7-2 and TRBJ1-2; D uncertain. Germline V gives CDR1 SGHTA, CDR2 FQGNSA. CDR3 length equals 12 residues. V lost 4 bases to trimming and J lost 7 bases, with 10 bases between them. CDR3 residues: CASSSPDGGYTF. The CDR3 DNA reads as TGTGCCAGCAGCTCCCCGGACGGTGGCTACACCTTC.

The CDR3 nucleotides are TGTGCCAGCAGCAGACAGGGGGGGAACACTGAAGCTTTCTTT. Its protein is CASSRQGGNTEAFF. The V call is TRBV11-1, the J call TRBJ1-1, with 9 bases that match TRBD1. The length of the CDR3 is 14 residues. CDR1 and CDR2 (germline): SGHAT, FQDESV (reference sequence). V was pared by 5 bases and J by 1 base, with 2 bases of the junction left unmatched.

The chain employs TRBV7-3 and TRBJ2-5, with D perhaps assigned TRBD1 or TRBD2 (5 bases each). Looked up from germline, CDR1 is SGHTA and CDR2 is FQGTGA. Deletions cut 5 bases from V and 2 bases from J, with 12 bases between. The CDR3 covers 14 residues. The CDR3 is CASSPRDHQETQYF. As DNA, the CDR3 is TGTGCCAGCAGCCCCCGGGACCATCAAGAGACCCAGTACTTC.

V is TRBV11-2 and J is TRBJ2-5; D possibly corresponds to TRBD1 (6 bases). V lost 3 bases to trimming and J lost 5 bases, with 10 bases between them. Per the germline V gene, CDR1 is SGHAT and CDR2 is FQNNGV. The CDR3 sequence is 13 residues long. The CDR3 spells CASSFDRSETQYF. The CDR3 bases are TGTGCCAGCAGCTTTGACAGGTCGGAGACCCAGTACTTC.

The chain employs TRBV4-1 and TRBJ1-3, with 8 bases lining up with TRBD1. Trimming took 1 base from V and 1 from J; bases not matched to a gene: 6. The CDR3 length is 17 residues. The germline CDR1 and CDR2 sequences are MGHRA and YSYEKL. The CDR3: CASSQVGQERSGNTIYF. As DNA, the CDR3 is TGCGCCAGCAGCCAAGTGGGACAGGAGAGATCTGGAAACACCATATATTTT.

The gene calls are TRBV6-2 or TRBV6-3 and TRBJ2-2, with D maybe TRBD1 (6 bases). CDR1 is MNHEY, CDR2 SVGEGT, per germline. This CDR3 region has 16 residues. Trimming shortened V by 7 bases and J by 3 bases, and 18 bases separated the two germline ends. CDR3 sequence reads: CASTPRWGLDTGELFF. CDR3 DNA: TGTGCCAGCACCCCCCGTTGGGGGCTTGACACCGGGGAGCTGTTTTTT.

The chain uses TRBV7-9 and TRBJ2-2; D remains ambiguous. The germline V gene encodes CDR1 SEHNR and CDR2 FQNEAQ (reference sequence). The CDR3 is 14 amino acids. Trimming stripped 0 bases from V and 1 base from J, with 3 bases between. The CDR3 nucleotides read TGTGCCAGCAGCTTAGCGGGGAACACCGGGGAGCTGTTTTTT. This gives the protein CASSLAGNTGELFF. Filled out from reference TRBV7-9 and TRBJ2-2, the complete variable domain reads DTGVSQNPRHKITKRGQNVTFRCDPISEHNRLYWYRQTLGQGPEFLTYFQNEAQLEKSRLLSDRFSAERPKGSFSTLEIQRTEQGDSAMYLCASSLAGNTGELFFGEGSRLTVL.